What follows describes a single TCR beta chain. The antigen is undetermined. At survey level, the immunoSEQ assay was run in its v3.0 version. The method was immunoSEQ multiplex PCR; TCRdb's version includes in-frame clones alone and lacks a portion of them. The table has some 35,000 clones, 83% seen once. The sample is drawn from a study of long-term antiretroviral therapy in people with HIV. Study-wide context: First collections came about a decade before the 2015 immediate-ART recommendation. Study-level results: Clones that expanded before ART (that is, prior to treatment) dominated the repertoire at all time points.

CDR1 is LNHNV, CDR2 YYDKDF, per germline (reference sequence). V was clipped by 0 bases and J by 1 base, with 13 bases between them. The CDR3 is 16 residues long. The sample was unsorted PBMCs, taken 0.4 years before starting antiretroviral therapy. The TCR sequence derives from a young man with HIV. The chain uses TRBV15 and TRBJ2-7, with D tentatively TRBD1 or TRBD2 (6 bases each). This CDR3 is CATSRDFGGTSYEQYF. The CDR3 DNA is TGTGCCACCAGCAGAGATTTCGGAGGGACATCCTACGAGCAGTACTTC.